This T cell receptor beta chain stems from a study of OX40 agonist ivuxolimab in advanced cancers. Overall study context: An agonistic human IgG2 monoclonal antibody against OX40 (CD134) was given.

CDR1 is SNHLY, CDR2 FYNNEI, per germline. With 6 bases clipped from V and 4 bases from J, the junction kept 4 bases outside the gene matches. This CDR3 has 16 residues. Data came from immunoSEQ multiplex PCR; TCRdb stores just in-frame clones and leaves some out. The data contain tens of thousands of clones, about nine tenths of them singletons. This TCR was sampled from an adult with an advanced solid tumor such as melanoma, head and neck, liver or kidney cancer. The specimen comprised CD4+ or CD8+ T cells sorted from blood, sampled in a trial of the OX40 agonist ivuxolimab. The chain couples TRBV2 to TRBJ2-6; TRBD1 matches 12 bases. The CDR3 spells CASRGQGARGANVLTF. The CDR3, as DNA: TGTGCCAGCAGGGGACAGGGGGCGAGGGGGGCCAACGTCCTGACTTTC.